This T cell receptor beta chain was recovered during a study of blood T cell repertoires in COVID-19 (dated by TCRdb to between 2020 and 2021). Concerning the study at large: Samples from collaborators originated in the United States, Italy and Spain and spanned both the acute and convalescent phases of COVID-19. The repertoires were released in a freely available public database meant as a resource for research on the immune response to SARS-CoV-2. Samples came from the ongoing ImmuneRACE study (first 160 participants) plus 1,254 subjects from 6 global collaborators. The prospective study material was composed of cDNA or gDNA derived from T cells, B-cell-depleted T cells, or PBMCs. The sample metadata nearly always contained a de-identified subject ID, COVID-19 status, age in years and sex. Where available, HLA class I and class II types were obtained from metadata supplied by the sample provider rather than from assay-based typing. Subjects who had been exposed to COVID-19, were actively infected with it, or had recovered from it provided the deeply sampled blood TCRbeta repertoires that made up the dataset. The paper as a whole reports these results and caveats: Clinical and demographic metadata were provided uncurated, with the amount varying by source and participant.

The immunoSEQ Assay, a bias-controlled multiplex PCR, was used to amplify TCRbeta CDR3 regions from genomic DNA. The original pipeline was this. The number of nucleated cells in each sample was estimated from the amplification of reference gene primers within the assay. To quantify the absolute abundance of each unique TCRbeta CDR3 rearrangement, sequence reads were collapsed and filtered. For each sample, productive Simpson clonality was calculated as the square root of Simpson's diversity index over productive rearrangements. TCRdb provides this immuneACCESS table in a form limited to in-frame rearrangements. Some clones are lacking; in checked studies, under half of them reflect an unresolved V gene, and why the rest are absent is not known. The DNA was the basis for D and trimming; V, J and clone size are from that table. The sample contains over 85,000 clones, roughly 86% of them found a single time. Together, the top ten hold 20% of the sample.

Points on this clone: It has no known antigen specificity. There are no base qualities to consult, and no much larger clone falls within one base.

The CDR3 has 16 amino acids, counting the end cysteine and phenylalanine. Here the CDR3 DNA is all that survives: 48 bases in frame from base 1. V was cut back by 4 bases and J by 7 bases, leaving a gap of 23 bases between them. CDR1 and CDR2 are read off the germline V gene (reference sequence) as SGHNT and YYREEE. Collaborating institutions collected whole blood in K2EDTA tubes following their own protocols. For TCRbeta analysis, collaborators shipped samples in one of three forms: frozen whole blood, isolated PBMCs, or DNA extracted from either of those sample types. The TCR comes from a human donor in a cohort sampled during active COVID-19. The material sequenced was peripheral blood. The sequence is built from TRBV5-4 and TRBJ1-1; matching of 6 bases hints at TRBD1 as the D gene. The DNA is TGTGCCAGCAGCCGAGGGGGACACCAAAACAGAGATGAAGCTTTCTTT. It encodes CASSRGGHQNRDEAFF.